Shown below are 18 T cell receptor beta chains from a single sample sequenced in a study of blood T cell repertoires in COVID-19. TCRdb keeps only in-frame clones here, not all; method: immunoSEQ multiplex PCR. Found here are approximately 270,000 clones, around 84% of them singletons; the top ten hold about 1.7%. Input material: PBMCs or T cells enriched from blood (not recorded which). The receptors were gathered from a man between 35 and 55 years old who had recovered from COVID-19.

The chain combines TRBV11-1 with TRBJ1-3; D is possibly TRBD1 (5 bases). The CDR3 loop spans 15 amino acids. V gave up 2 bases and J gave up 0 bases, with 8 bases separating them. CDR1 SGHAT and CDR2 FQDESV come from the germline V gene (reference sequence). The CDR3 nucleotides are TGTGCCAGCAGCTTATACAGGACCTCTGGAAACACCATATATTTT. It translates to CASSLYRTSGNTIYF.

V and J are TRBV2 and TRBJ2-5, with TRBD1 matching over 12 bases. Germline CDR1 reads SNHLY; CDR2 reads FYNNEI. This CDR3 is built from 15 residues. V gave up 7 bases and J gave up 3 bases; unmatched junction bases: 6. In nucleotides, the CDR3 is TGTGCCAGCAATATAGGGACAGGGGGCAAAGAGACCCAGTACTTC. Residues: CASNIGTGGKETQYF. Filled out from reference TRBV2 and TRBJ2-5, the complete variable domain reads EPEVTQTPSHQVTQMGQEVILRCVPISNHLYFYWYRQILGQKVEFLVSFYNNEISEKSEIFDDQFSVERPDGSNFTLKIRSTKLEDSAMYFCASNIGTGGKETQYFGPGTRLLVL.

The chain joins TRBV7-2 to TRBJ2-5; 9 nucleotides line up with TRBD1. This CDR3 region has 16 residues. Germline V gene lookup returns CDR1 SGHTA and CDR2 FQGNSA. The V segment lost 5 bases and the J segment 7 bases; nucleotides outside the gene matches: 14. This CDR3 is CASSNRRPGQGLTQYF. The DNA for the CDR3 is TGTGCCAGCAGCAACCGCAGACCGGGACAGGGATTGACCCAGTACTTC.

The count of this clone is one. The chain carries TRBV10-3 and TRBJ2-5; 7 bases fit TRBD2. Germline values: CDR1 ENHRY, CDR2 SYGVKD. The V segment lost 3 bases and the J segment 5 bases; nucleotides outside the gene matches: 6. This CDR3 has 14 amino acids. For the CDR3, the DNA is TGTGCCATCAGTGAACGGGGGGTCGGGGAGACCCAGTACTTC. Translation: CAISERGVGETQYF.

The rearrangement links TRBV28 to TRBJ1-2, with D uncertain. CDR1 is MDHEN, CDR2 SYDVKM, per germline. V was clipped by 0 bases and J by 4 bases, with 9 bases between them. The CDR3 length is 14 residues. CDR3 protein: CASSLWAGSYGYTF. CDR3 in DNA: TGTGCCAGCAGTTTATGGGCAGGCAGCTATGGCTACACCTTC.

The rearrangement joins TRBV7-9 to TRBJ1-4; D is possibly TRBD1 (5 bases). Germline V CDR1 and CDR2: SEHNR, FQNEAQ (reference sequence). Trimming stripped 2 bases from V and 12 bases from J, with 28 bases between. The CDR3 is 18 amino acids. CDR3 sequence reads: CASSLHGGTDNFYEELFF. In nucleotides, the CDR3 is TGTGCCAGCAGCTTACATGGGGGGACCGATAATTTTTATGAGGAACTGTTTTTT.

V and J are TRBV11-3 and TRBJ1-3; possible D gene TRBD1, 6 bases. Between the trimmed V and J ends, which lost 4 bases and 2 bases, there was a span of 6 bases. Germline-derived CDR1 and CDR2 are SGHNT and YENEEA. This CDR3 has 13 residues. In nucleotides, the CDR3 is TGTGCCAGCAGCTGGACAGCTGGAAACACCATATATTTT. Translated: CASSWTAGNTIYF.

The CDR3 region is CASSSGQATSGNTIYF. The CDR3 bases are TGTGCCAGTAGTTCGGGACAGGCCACGAGTGGAAACACCATATATTTT. The chain combines TRBV19 with TRBJ1-3; TRBD1 agrees at 8 bases. The V gene end was trimmed by 5 bases and the J gene end by 3 bases; junction bases not matched to a gene: 9. The CDR3 covers 16 residues. Germline CDR1 LNHDA, CDR2 SQIVND (reference sequence). The full variable domain, in which reference TRBV19 and TRBJ1-3 provide the parts outside the CDR3, is DGGITQSPKYLFRKEGQNVTLSCEQNLNHDAMYWYRQDPGQGLRLIYYSQIVNDFQKGDIAEGYSVSREKKESFPLTVTSAQKNPTAFYLCASSSGQATSGNTIYFGEGSWLTVV.

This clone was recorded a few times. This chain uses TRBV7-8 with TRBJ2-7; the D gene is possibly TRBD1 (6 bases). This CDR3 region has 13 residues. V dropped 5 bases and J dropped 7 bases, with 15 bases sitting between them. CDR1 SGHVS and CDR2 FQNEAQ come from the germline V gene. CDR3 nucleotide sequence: TGTGCCAGCAGCCACAGGGAAATGGGTGAGCAGTACTTC. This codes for CASSHREMGEQYF.

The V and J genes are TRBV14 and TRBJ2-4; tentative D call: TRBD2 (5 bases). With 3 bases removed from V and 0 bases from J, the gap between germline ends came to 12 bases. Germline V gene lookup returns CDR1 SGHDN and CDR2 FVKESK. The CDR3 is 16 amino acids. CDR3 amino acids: CASSQAPRGAKNIQYF. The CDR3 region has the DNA TGTGCCAGCAGCCAGGCCCCCCGGGGAGCCAAAAACATTCAGTACTTC.

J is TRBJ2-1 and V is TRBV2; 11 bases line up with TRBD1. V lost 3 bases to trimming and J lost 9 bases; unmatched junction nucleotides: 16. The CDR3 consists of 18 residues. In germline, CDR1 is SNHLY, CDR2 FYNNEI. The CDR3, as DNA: TGTGCCAGCAGTGAGGGGGACAGGGGGGTCGGGCCGTTAGGTGAGCAGTTCTTC. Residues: CASSEGDRGVGPLGEQFF. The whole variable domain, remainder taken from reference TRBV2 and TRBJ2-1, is EPEVTQTPSHQVTQMGQEVILRCVPISNHLYFYWYRQILGQKVEFLVSFYNNEISEKSEIFDDQFSVERPDGSNFTLKIRSTKLEDSAMYFCASSEGDRGVGPLGEQFFGPGTRLTVL.

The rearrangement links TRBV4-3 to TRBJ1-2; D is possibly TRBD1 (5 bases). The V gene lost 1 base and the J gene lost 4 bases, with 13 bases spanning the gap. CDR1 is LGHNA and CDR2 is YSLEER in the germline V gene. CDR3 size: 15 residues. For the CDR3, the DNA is TGCGCCAGCAGCCAAGCGAAGGCCGGGGGCTATGGCTACACCTTC. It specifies CASSQAKAGGYGYTF.

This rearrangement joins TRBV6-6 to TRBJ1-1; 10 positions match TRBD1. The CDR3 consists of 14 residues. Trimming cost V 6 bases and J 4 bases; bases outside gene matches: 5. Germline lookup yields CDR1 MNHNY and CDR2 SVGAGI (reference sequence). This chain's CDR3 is CASSGQGVGTEAFF. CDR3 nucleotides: TGTGCCAGCAGCGGACAGGGGGTGGGCACTGAAGCTTTCTTT.

CDR3 loop: CASSPRGANTEAFF. The CDR3 DNA reads TGTGCCAGCAGCCCCCGGGGGGCGAACACTGAAGCTTTCTTT. The chain is built from TRBV5-6 and TRBJ1-1; possibly TRBD1 for D (6 bases). CDR1 and CDR2 from the germline V gene are SGHDT and YYEEEE. V was shortened by 4 bases and J by 1 base, with 11 bases between the two germline ends. The CDR3 sequence is 14 residues long.

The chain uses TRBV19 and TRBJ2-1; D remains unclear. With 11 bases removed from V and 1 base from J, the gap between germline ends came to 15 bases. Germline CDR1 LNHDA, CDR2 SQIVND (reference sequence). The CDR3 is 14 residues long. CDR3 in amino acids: CASAYRRSYNEQFF. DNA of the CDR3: TGTGCCTCGGCCTACCGGCGGTCCTACAATGAGCAGTTCTTC.

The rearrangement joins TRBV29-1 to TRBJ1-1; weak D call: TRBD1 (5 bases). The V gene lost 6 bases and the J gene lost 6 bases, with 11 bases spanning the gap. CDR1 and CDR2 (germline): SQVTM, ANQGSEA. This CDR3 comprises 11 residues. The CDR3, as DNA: TGCAGCGTCAGGGTACGCCCTGAAGCTTTCTTT. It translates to CSVRVRPEAFF.

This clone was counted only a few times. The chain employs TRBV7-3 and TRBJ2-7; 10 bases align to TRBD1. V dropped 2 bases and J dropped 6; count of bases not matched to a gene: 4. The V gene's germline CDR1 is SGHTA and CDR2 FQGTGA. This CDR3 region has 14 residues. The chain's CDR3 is CASSLDRGRGEQYF. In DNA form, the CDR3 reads TGTGCCAGCAGCTTAGACAGGGGGCGAGGCGAGCAGTACTTC.

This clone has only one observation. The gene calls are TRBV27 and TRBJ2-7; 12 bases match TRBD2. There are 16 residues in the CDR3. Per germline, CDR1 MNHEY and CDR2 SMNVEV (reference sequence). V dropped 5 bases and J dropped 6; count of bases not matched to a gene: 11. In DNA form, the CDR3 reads TGTGCCAGCAGTCTGTGGACTAGCGGGGCACCACTCGAGCAGTACTTC. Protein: CASSLWTSGAPLEQYF.